The TCR beta chain under discussion was sequenced for a study of CD8 T cells in ankylosing spondylitis. Points from the study as a whole: Reported data indicate significant enrichment of disease-linked clones within matched ankylosing spondylitis synovial fluid. Disease-associated clones were CD8+ and fairly uncommon in peripheral blood. Typical of ankylosing spondylitis blood, it appeared, was a TCR beta motif of seven to nine highly homologous variants.

On this clonotype itself: Its antigen is not identified.

This CDR3 is 13 amino acids long. Trimming cost V 7 bases and J 4 bases; bases outside gene matches: 4. One entry per CDR3 protein results from TCRdb running MiXCR on the 5' RACE reads. The sample lists a few hundred thousand distinct CDR3 sequences, about 20% occurring once. The chain links TRBV12-3 or TRBV12-4 to TRBJ1-1, with 9 nucleotides matching TRBD1. The TCR sequence derives from a male donor with ankylosing spondylitis. Input material: blood, either unsorted or a sorted T cell fraction (not recorded which). As DNA, the CDR3 is TGTGCCAGCACCCGGACAGGGGCCACTGAAGCTTTCTTT. Amino acids: CASTRTGATEAFF.